What follows are 15 T cell receptor beta chains derived from one specimen sequenced in a study of high-grade serous ovarian cancer treatment subgroups. Measured with immunoSEQ multiplex PCR; TCRdb has only the in-frame clones, and not every one. The sample includes 8,000 or so clones, roughly 76% of them seen just once. Tumor tissue was taken before any definitive surgery or chemotherapy was given. Sequenced: tumor tissue. These receptors were taken from a human donor with high-grade serous ovarian cancer.

DNA for the CDR3: TGTGCCAGCAGCTTAGTGGAGTCAGGGATCGACGAGCAGTACTTC. Translated, it gives CASSLVESGIDEQYF. This chain joins TRBV7-2 and TRBJ2-7; a possible D gene is TRBD1 (5 bases). Germline CDR1 is SGHTA and CDR2 is FQGNSA. Trimming took off 1 base at V and 5 bases at J, with 15 bases between the two ends. This CDR3 is built from 15 residues.

The chain combines TRBV15 with TRBJ2-2, with 7 bases lining up with TRBD1. Trimming took 3 bases from V and 0 from J; bases not matched to a gene: 1. This CDR3 spans 15 amino acids. In germline, CDR1 is LNHNV, CDR2 YYDKDF (reference sequence). The CDR3 DNA reads as TGTGCCACCAGCAGGACAGGGACGAACACCGGGGAGCTGTTTTTT. This encodes CATSRTGTNTGELFF.

This clone was observed a handful of times. The rearrangement uses TRBV4-1 and TRBJ1-1; perhaps TRBD1 as D (6 bases). The length of the CDR3 is 14 residues. CDR1 is MGHRA, CDR2 YSYEKL, per germline. V dropped 4 bases and J dropped 6 bases, with 15 bases sitting between them. CDR3 DNA: TGCGCCAGCAGCCTCGGGACATCTTACTCTGAAGCTTTCTTT. Protein sequence: CASSLGTSYSEAFF.

The chain combines TRBV5-4 with TRBJ2-3; no clear D gene. CDR3 length: 12 amino acids. Germline loops: CDR1 SGHNT, CDR2 YYREEE (reference sequence). V was pared by 4 bases and J by 7 bases, with 10 bases between. The CDR3 is CASSLSGYTQYF. Written as DNA, the CDR3 is TGTGCCAGCAGCCTTTCTGGGTATACGCAGTATTTT.

The chain couples TRBV2 to TRBJ2-5; unclear D gene. CDR1 SNHLY and CDR2 FYNNEI come from the germline V gene. The V end was cut by 1 base, the J end by 6 bases, with 0 bases between. The CDR3 extends over 10 amino acids. CDR3 in DNA: TGTGCCAGCAGTGAAGAGACCCAGTACTTC. Translating gives CASSEETQYF.

V usage is TRBV5-6 and J usage is TRBJ1-2; no definite D call. Germline V gene data show CDR1 as SGHDT and CDR2 as YYEEEE. The CDR3 is 13 residues long. The V gene lost 6 bases and the J gene lost 8 bases, with 17 bases spanning the gap. In DNA form, the CDR3 reads TGTGCCAGCACCCCAACCCGGGCGCGGGGCTACACCTTC. It encodes CASTPTRARGYTF.

The chain joins TRBV29-1 to TRBJ2-2, with D possibly TRBD1 on 8 matching bases. The germline CDR1 and CDR2 sequences are SQVTM and ANQGSEA. This CDR3 has 13 amino acids. The ends were cut back, 7 bases at V and 4 bases at J, with 13 bases in the middle. The CDR3 DNA is TGCAGCGGGAACAGGGGGGGCACCGGGGAGCTGTTTTTT. Its protein product is CSGNRGGTGELFF.

The rearrangement uses TRBV23-1 and TRBJ2-1; 12 positions match TRBD1. TRBV23-1 is noted as an ORF with a role that remains uncertain. This CDR3 region has 16 residues. With 2 bases clipped from V and 6 bases from J, the junction kept 5 bases outside the gene matches. CDR3 DNA sequence: TGCGCCAGCAGTCAACCGGGACAGGGGGCCGGCAATGAGCAGTTCTTC. This gives the protein CASSQPGQGAGNEQFF.

The rearrangement links TRBV4-3 to TRBJ2-1; 14 bases fit TRBD2. The CDR3 runs 22 residues. Germline V gene lookup returns CDR1 LGHNA and CDR2 YSLEER. V was clipped by 4 bases and J by 5 bases; unmatched bases: 22. The CDR3 coding sequence is TGCGCCAGCAGCCCTTATCTTACCACCGGGACTAGCGGGGGCCTCACTAACAATGAGCAGTTCTTC. As protein: CASSPYLTTGTSGGLTNNEQFF.

The chain carries TRBV18 and TRBJ2-2; 9 bases fit TRBD2. With 2 bases clipped from V and 4 bases from J, the junction kept 11 bases outside the gene matches. Germline-derived CDR1 and CDR2 are KGHSH and LQKENI. The CDR3 spans 18 residues. CDR3 bases: TGTGCCAGCTCACCAAATTTCGGCGGGGGGGCCAGCACCGGGGAGCTGTTTTTT. Translation gives CASSPNFGGGASTGELFF.

The V gene is TRBV7-9, the J gene TRBJ2-5, with a weak D call TRBD1 (5 bases). CDR1 is SEHNR, CDR2 FQNEAQ, per germline (reference sequence). Trimming cost V 3 bases and J 2 bases, with 16 bases left between them. This CDR3 region has 16 residues. CDR3 coding DNA: TGTGCCAGCAGCTTGGGCAGGGTGACCCCACAAGAGACCCAGTACTTC. It encodes CASSLGRVTPQETQYF.

This rearrangement joins TRBV10-3 to TRBJ2-5; possibly TRBD2 for D (5 bases). The V gene's germline CDR1 is ENHRY and CDR2 SYGVKD. The germline V and J ends were trimmed by 10 bases and 2 bases, with 14 bases remaining between them. The CDR3 has 13 amino acids. The CDR3 loop is CATRLLVQETQYF. The CDR3 coding sequence is TGTGCCACGAGGTTACTAGTTCAAGAGACCCAGTACTTC.

The chain uses TRBV5-4 and TRBJ2-1, with 15 bases identical to TRBD2. CDR3 length equals 15 residues. Germline V gene lookup returns CDR1 SGHNT and CDR2 YYREEE (reference sequence). V lost 4 bases, J lost 7 bases, and 3 bases stayed unmatched. DNA of the CDR3: TGTGCCAGCAGCGGAGGGACTAGCGGGGGGAATGAGCAGTTCTTC. Amino acids: CASSGGTSGGNEQFF.

The chain carries TRBV6-6 and TRBJ2-3, with 7 nucleotides matching TRBD1. V was clipped by 4 bases and J by 1 base; unmatched bases: 8. Germline assignment: CDR1 MNHNY and CDR2 SVGAGI (reference sequence). The CDR3 extends over 16 amino acids. The CDR3 coding sequence is TGTGCCAGCAGTTCGGCCTACAGGGGTGGCACAGATACGCAGTATTTT. The encoded protein is CASSSAYRGGTDTQYF.

This chain joins TRBV9 and TRBJ2-5; the D gene is possibly TRBD2 (5 bases). The CDR3 consists of 15 residues. From germline, CDR1 is SGDLS and CDR2 YYNGEE. V was trimmed by 1 base and J by 7 bases, leaving 17 bases between them. The CDR3 region is CASSVTDSSLGTQYF. The CDR3 nucleotides are TGTGCCAGCAGCGTAACGGACTCCTCTTTGGGGACCCAGTACTTC. Complete variable domain (other parts from reference TRBV9 and TRBJ2-5): DSGVTQTPKHLITATGQRVTLRCSPRSGDLSVYWYQQSLDQGLQFLIQYYNGEERAKGNILERFSAQQFPDLHSELNLSSLELGDSALYFCASSVTDSSLGTQYFGPGTRLLVL.